The text below deals with one TCR beta chain. What it binds is unknown. From the RT-PCR reads, TCRdb called clonotypes with MiXCR, one entry per CDR3 protein. The table includes around 570,000 distinct CDR3 sequences, around 8% detected once. This entry is derived from a study of response to subunit inactivated influenza vaccine. The V gene's germline CDR1 is DFQATT and CDR2 SNEGSKA (reference sequence). The CDR3 is 14 residues long. General observations from the study: Every seasonal influenza vaccination brings in few new T cells, the authors suggested.

This sample comprised PBMCs from blood, obtained less than 30 months after vaccination. This clonotype originated in a man between 50 and 75 years old who received an inactivated influenza vaccine. The chain uses TRBV20-1 and TRBJ2-3; maybe TRBD2 (7 bases). This CDR3 reads CSEKRGGLTDTQYF. In nucleotides, the CDR3 is TGCAGCGAAAAGAGGGGGGGCCTCACAGATACGCAGTATTTT.